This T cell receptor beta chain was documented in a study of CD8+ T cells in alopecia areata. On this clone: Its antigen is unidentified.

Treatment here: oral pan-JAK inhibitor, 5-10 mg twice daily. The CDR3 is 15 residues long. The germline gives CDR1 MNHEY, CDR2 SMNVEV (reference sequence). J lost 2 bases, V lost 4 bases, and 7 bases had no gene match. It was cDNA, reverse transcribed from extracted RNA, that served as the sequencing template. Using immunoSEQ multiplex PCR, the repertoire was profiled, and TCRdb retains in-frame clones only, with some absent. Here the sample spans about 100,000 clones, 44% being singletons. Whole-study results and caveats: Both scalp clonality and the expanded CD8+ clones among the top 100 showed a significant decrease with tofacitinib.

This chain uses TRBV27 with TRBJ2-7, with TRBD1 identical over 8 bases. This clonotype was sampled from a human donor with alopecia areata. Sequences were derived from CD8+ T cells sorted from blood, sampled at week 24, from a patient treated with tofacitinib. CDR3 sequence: CASSYNRGFPYEQYF. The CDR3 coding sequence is TGTGCCAGCAGTTACAACAGGGGGTTCCCCTACGAGCAGTACTTC.